This record concerns one T cell receptor beta chain sequence. Libraries were prepared by immunoSEQ multiplex PCR; TCRdb keeps only in-frame clonotypes and omits some of them. Among tens of thousands of clones listed, around four fifths were seen once. Germline CDR1 PRHDT, CDR2 FYEKMQ (reference sequence). The CDR3 is 15 residues long. The V end lost 5 bases, the J end lost 7 bases, and 15 bases lay between the germline ends. The data were taken from a study of control samples from healthy donors and cancer patients. Sequenced material: blood. V gene TRBV13 combines with J gene TRBJ1-6; possibly TRBD1 for D (6 bases). This clonotype was obtained from a man aged 50 or older in good health. The CDR3 region has the DNA TGTGCCAGCAGCACGGGGGGGGCCGGCAATTCACCCCTCCACTTT. Its protein is CASSTGGAGNSPLHF.